This T cell receptor beta chain was sequenced for a study of T cell repertoires in Merkel cell carcinoma (dated by TCRdb to the late 2010s). Notes on the research overall: Patients who had received intralesional immunotherapy or systemic immune checkpoint blockade ahead of the biopsy were left out. Tetramer sorting, cloning and paired TCR sequencing of expanded tumor-infiltrating lymphocytes were first used to define MCPyV-specific clonotypes. To be included, a participant needed a diagnosis of MCPyV-positive Merkel cell carcinoma and tumor-infiltrating lymphocytes that had been successfully expanded in vitro. What the work shows at the level of the full study, not this receptor alone: No normal tissue biopsies were studied.

Every study subject tested positive for serum antibodies to T-antigen and had biopsy-confirmed Merkel cell carcinoma that was MCPyV-positive. Over five adjacent 10-micron frozen tumor sections were used for genomic DNA extraction without cell sorting or culture. Optimal cutting temperature compound was used to freeze tumor biopsy tissue measuring roughly 5 x 5 x 5 mm. The presence of abundant Merkel cell carcinoma and infiltrating cells in the frozen biopsy was confirmed on hematoxylin and eosin scout sections. TRB CDR3 sequencing and data processing of tumor genomic DNA were performed with the immunoSEQ assay. TCRdb mirrors the immuneACCESS table, restricted to in-frame sequences. Some clones are absent from its copies; in checked studies, under half trace to an unresolved V gene, and the reason for the others is unknown. For this sample there are approximately 14,000 clones; roughly 71% appear just once. The ten top clones hold 15% to 20% of the sample.

CDR1 and CDR2 are read off the germline V gene (reference sequence) as GTSNPN and SVGIG. Reading from cysteine to phenylalanine, the CDR3 counts 13 amino acids. Only the CDR3 portion is preserved as DNA: 39 bases, with reading frame beginning at the first base. The V end loses 4 bases and the J end loses 1 base, and a stretch of 10 bases separates them. On this clone: Its antigen is not yet known. Qualities for individual bases were not recorded, and no much larger clone is one base off.

The V and J genes are TRBV30 and TRBJ1-1; TRBD1 is a possible D gene, resting on 6 matching bases. The origin of this receptor is an adult with Merkel cell carcinoma. The sequenced sample was tumor tissue. The DNA sequence reads TGTGCCTGGACGGGACACTGGAACACTGAAGCTTTCTTT. Its amino acids are CAWTGHWNTEAFF.